This TCR beta chain appears in the sequencing data of a study of regulatory T cells in long-lasting Graves disease. The study, taken as a whole, reports: Among persistent patients, a larger number of public clonotypes were shared (around 2,700) than among newly diagnosed patients (about 1,000).

Noted time point: newly diagnosed GD, antithyroid drugs for less than 3 months. From RNA extracted from PBMCs, the TCR library was made. A word on this clonotype: The antigen is not known.

The CDR3 has 16 residues. After removal of 3 bases from V and 11 bases from J, the junction contained 9 bases not matched to a gene. CDR1 is MGHDK, CDR2 SYGVNS, per germline. In building TCR beta libraries, iRepertoire HTBI primers were used together with Arm-PCR of CDR3 regions. TCRdb re-derived calls from the multiplex PCR reads in MiXCR, one entry per CDR3 protein. The sample records 350,000 to 550,000 distinct CDR3 sequences, about 15% being singletons. This sample also belongs to another study, concerning T cells in Graves' hyperthyroidism and ophthalmopathy.

This sequence joins TRBV25-1 and TRBJ1-6; 11 bases map to TRBD1. This sample comprised peripheral blood mononuclear cells (PBMCs), obtained at new diagnosis, from a patient treated with antithyroid drugs. This TCR was sampled from a woman aged 30 to 39 with Graves disease. CDR3: CASSDSGTGGRPPLHF. In DNA, the CDR3 is TGTGCCAGCAGTGACTCCGGGACAGGGGGTAGGCCACCCCTCCACTTT.